The clone carrying this T cell receptor (beta chain) was seen many times. Its target is not known. TCRdb passed the RT-PCR reads through MiXCR, listing each CDR3 protein once. The table includes about half a million distinct CDR3 sequences, about a tenth detected once. This record belongs to a study of response to subunit inactivated influenza vaccine. The CDR3 runs to 16 residues. Germline V gives CDR1 MNHEY, CDR2 SVGAGI. The V gene end was trimmed by 3 bases and the J gene end by 4 bases; junction bases not matched to a gene: 6. The study, taken as a whole, reports: Authors suggested each seasonal influenza vaccination recruits few new T cells.

The sequence was obtained from a man aged 50-60 years who received an inactivated influenza vaccine. The V gene is TRBV6-5, the J gene TRBJ1-6, with TRBD1 matching 7 bases. Source: PBMCs from blood, taken roughly 46 days after vaccination. The CDR3 here is CASSYRQQGYNSPLHF. Written as DNA, the CDR3 is TGTGCCAGCAGTTATAGGCAACAGGGGTATAATTCACCCCTCCACTTT.